This TCR beta chain was recorded in a study of blood T cells in healthy people across ages. Overall study results and limits: Roughly linear age-related decline in beta diversity appeared, significant by age 40.

This clonotype showed up just a few times. Its antigen is unidentified. PCR was performed a second time for about 7 to 12 cycles using a sample-barcoded 5' primer and a J-beta primer mix. Each CDR3 protein gets one entry after TCRdb re-called the 5' RACE reads with MiXCR. The repertoire holds 660,000 or so distinct CDR3 sequences, about 53% seen once, with 30% to 40% in the top ten. With 4 bases clipped from V and 7 bases from J, the junction kept 12 bases outside the gene matches. CDR1 and CDR2 from the germline V gene are DFQATT and SNEGSKA (reference sequence). The CDR3 length is 15 residues. The sequencing input was blood. The source of this sequence is a man aged 60-69 years in good health. This chain connects TRBV20-1 to TRBJ1-4, with 7 bases fitting TRBD1. In nucleotides, the CDR3 is TGCAGTGCTAAAAACCCGGCAGGGGGTTCTGAAAAACTGTTTTTT. Residues: CSAKNPAGGSEKLFF.